The clone carrying this T cell receptor (beta chain) was observed once. Antigen specificity is unknown. The sample comes from a study of T cell responses to AZD1222 COVID-19 vaccine. General study results and limits: After two AZD1222 doses, spike-specific TCR breadth and depth rose versus day 0.

Germline V gene lookup returns CDR1 SGHTA and CDR2 FQGNSA. Losses at the gene ends were 1 base for V and 5 bases for J; bases not matched to a gene: 3. This CDR3 comprises 14 residues. Some clones are missing from TCRdb's copy, which holds only in-frame ones; the method was immunoSEQ multiplex PCR. The table has some 150,000 clones, 85% to 95% seen once. The sequence was collected from an adult in good health. Sequenced here: peripheral blood, sampled on day 0 of AZD1222 vaccination. V and J are TRBV7-2 and TRBJ2-5; 8 bases fit TRBD2. The DNA for the CDR3 is TGTGCCAGCAGCTTAGGAGGCGGGGGGGAGACCCAGTACTTC. Amino acids: CASSLGGGGETQYF.